Sequencing of this T cell receptor (beta chain) was carried out in a study of cytomegalovirus exposure and HLA in healthy donors. Findings of the study overall: The study flagged some 170 TCR beta chains as cytomegalovirus-associated. Productive rates of about 90% or about 30% were seen for most TCR beta V segments in an earlier analysis. In a later analysis, an Asian-associated ancestry cluster reportedly showed fewer N-insertions than the roughly 700-donor mean.

This CDR3 has 16 amino acids. Germline CDR1 and CDR2: SGDLS and YYNGEE. J gave up 1 base and V 0 bases, and 5 bases lay outside the gene matches. A remark on this clone: Its antigen is not known.

This PCR relied on a set of 60 Vbeta primers and 13 Jbeta primers. Sequencing was performed with immunoSEQ multiplex PCR; in TCRdb, only in-frame clones are kept and a portion is missing. The repertoire holds around 170,000 clones, 78% seen once, with about 1.3% in the top ten. Sequenced input: PBMCs. This receptor was identified in a male donor in good health and CMV-seronegative. V and J are TRBV9 and TRBJ2-5; the match to TRBD2 covers 8 bases. CDR3 protein: CASSVGRGASQETQYF. The CDR3 DNA sequence: TGTGCCAGCAGCGTAGGGCGGGGGGCAAGCCAAGAGACCCAGTACTTC.